A single sample is the source of the 7 T cell receptor beta chains below, sequenced in a study of OX40 agonist ivuxolimab in advanced cancers. Sequencing was performed with immunoSEQ multiplex PCR; in TCRdb, only in-frame clones are kept and a portion is missing. The table lists 86,000 or so clones, approximately 90% of them singletons. This material consisted of CD4+ or CD8+ T cells sorted from blood, taken in a trial of the OX40 agonist ivuxolimab. The receptors derive from an adult with an advanced solid tumor such as melanoma, head and neck, liver or kidney cancer.

This clone appeared a single time. This chain uses TRBV10-3 with TRBJ1-1; D is unresolved. V was pared by 2 bases and J by 1 base, with 11 bases between. This CDR3 is built from 15 residues. CDR1 is ENHRY and CDR2 is SYGVKD in the germline V gene. CDR3 DNA: TGTGCCATCAGTGAGGCGACGGGTTCGAACACTGAAGCTTTCTTT. Translated, it gives CAISEATGSNTEAFF.

V usage is TRBV5-1 and J usage is TRBJ1-2; no clear D. Germline loops: CDR1 SGHRS, CDR2 YFSETQ. The CDR3 covers 13 residues. V shed 0 bases and J shed 3 bases, with 6 bases lying between them. CDR3 sequence (DNA): TGCGCCAGCAGCTTGGAATCAGACTATGGCTACACCTTC. Protein: CASSLESDYGYTF.

Only one count was recorded for this clone. CDR3 sequence: CASSKTTGELFF. CDR3 nucleotides: TGTGCCAGCAGTAAGACCACCGGGGAGCTGTTTTTT. The chain carries TRBV6-6 and TRBJ2-2; D gene unclear. V gave up 5 bases and J gave up 4 bases, with 5 bases separating them. CDR3 length equals 12 residues. The germline V gene has CDR1 MNHNY and CDR2 SVGAGI (reference sequence).

This sequence joins TRBV2 and TRBJ1-2; D is ambiguous. Germline V lookup: CDR1 SNHLY, CDR2 FYNNEI. This CDR3 contains 12 residues. Between the trimmed V and J ends, which lost 3 bases and 8 bases, there was a span of 10 bases. CDR3 residues: CASSEQVPGYTF. In DNA form, the CDR3 reads TGTGCCAGCAGTGAGCAGGTCCCGGGCTACACCTTC.

This clone was counted once. This chain uses TRBV30 with TRBJ1-5; D ambiguous. CDR1 is GTSNPN, CDR2 SVGIG, per germline (reference sequence). Trimming took off 0 bases at V and 7 bases at J, with 10 bases between the two ends. The CDR3 loop spans 13 amino acids. The CDR3 protein is CAWSVRVSQPQHF. Here the CDR3 DNA reads TGTGCCTGGAGTGTAAGGGTATCGCAGCCCCAGCATTTT.

The gene calls are TRBV28 and TRBJ2-7; no definite D call. The ends were cut back, 6 bases at V and 9 bases at J, with 18 bases in the middle. Germline-derived CDR1 and CDR2 are MDHEN and SYDVKM. The CDR3 runs to 13 residues. The CDR3 sequence is CASSPGREVRQYF. The CDR3 coding sequence is TGTGCCAGCAGCCCCGGGCGAGAGGTCCGGCAGTACTTC.

The table lists this clone with a count of one. The chain uses TRBV7-2 and TRBJ2-7, with unresolved D. The CDR3 runs 12 residues. Germline values: CDR1 SGHTA, CDR2 FQGNSA. V gave up 5 bases and J gave up 4 bases, with 9 bases separating them. CDR3 nucleotides: TGTGCCAGCAGCCTCAGGCGGTACGAGCAGTACTTC. Amino acids: CASSLRRYEQYF.